These 19 T cell receptor beta chains originate from one sample sequenced in a study of T cells in Graves' hyperthyroidism and ophthalmopathy. Using RNA transcripts as the source, TCR beta CDR3 regions were amplified. Researchers ran a first-round RT-PCR on the TCR CDR3 using the HTBI primer set. One entry per CDR3 protein results from TCRdb running MiXCR on the multiplex PCR reads. The sample contains around 240,000 distinct CDR3 sequences, 15% to 20% of which appear only once. Sequencing used blood. The receptors come from a woman between 18 and 30 years old with Graves' ophthalmopathy.

In regard to this clonotype: A much larger clone differs by one base, so this may be a read error. V and J are TRBV15 and TRBJ1-5; D not resolved. Germline CDR1 reads LNHNV; CDR2 reads YYDKDF (reference sequence). The CDR3 is 12 amino acids. The V end lost 8 bases, the J end lost 3 bases, and 8 bases lay between the germline ends. CDR3 bases: TGTGCCACCGGAGGCGCCAATCAGCCCCAGCATTTT. Translation gives CATGGANQPQHF. The full variable domain, in which reference TRBV15 and TRBJ1-5 provide the parts outside the CDR3, is DAMVIQNPRYQVTQFGKPVTLSCSQTLNHNVMYWYQQKSSQAPKLLFHYYDKDFNNEADTPDNFQSRRPNTSFCFLDIRSPGLGDTAMYLCATGGANQPQHFGDGTRLSIL.

This clonotype was counted ten times or more. This chain uses TRBV20-1 with TRBJ2-2; maybe TRBD2 (5 bases). The CDR3 totals 13 residues. Germline loops: CDR1 DFQATT, CDR2 SNEGSKA (reference sequence). Trimming stripped 1 base from V and 5 bases from J, with 8 bases between. The CDR3, as DNA: TGCAGTGCTAGAGTCCCGGGAACCGGGGAGCTGTTTTTT. Translated, it gives CSARVPGTGELFF.

This clonotype has ten or more counts. The chain uses TRBV4-1 and TRBJ2-7; 9 bases match TRBD2. Trimming cost V 6 bases and J 3 bases; bases outside gene matches: 9. CDR1 and CDR2 (germline): MGHRA, YSYEKL. This CDR3 is built from 15 residues. The CDR3 coding sequence is TGCGCCAGCAGTGACGCGGGGGGGCCGGGCTACGAGCAGTACTTC. Amino acids: CASSDAGGPGYEQYF.

This clonotype was detected ten times or more. This chain connects TRBV5-5 to TRBJ2-5, with TRBD1 identical over 8 bases. The CDR3 runs 19 residues. The V and J ends lost 4 bases and 2 bases, in that order; junction bases with no gene match: 19. Germline V gene data show CDR1 as SGHKS and CDR2 as YYEKEE (reference sequence). The CDR3 reads CASSLYRGTGLLTQETQYF. The CDR3 DNA sequence: TGTGCCAGCAGCCTGTATCGGGGGACAGGTCTGTTAACGCAAGAGACCCAGTACTTC.

This clonotype was seen at least ten times. V usage is TRBV28 and J usage is TRBJ2-2; possibly TRBD1 for D (6 bases). The CDR3 is made up of 15 amino acids. Germline V gives CDR1 MDHEN, CDR2 SYDVKM. V was clipped by 2 bases and J by 4 bases, with 11 bases between them. This CDR3 is CASSLPGVPTGELFF. DNA of the CDR3: TGTGCCAGCAGTTTACCAGGGGTGCCCACCGGGGAGCTGTTTTTT.

At least ten counts were recorded for this clonotype. The rearrangement uses TRBV18 and TRBJ2-5; TRBD1 agrees at 7 bases. This CDR3 has 14 amino acids. CDR1 is KGHSH, CDR2 LQKENI, per germline. Trimming cost V 3 bases and J 4 bases; bases outside gene matches: 5. The CDR3 DNA is TGTGCCAGCTCACCGACAGGGTCGGGAGAGACCCAGTACTTC. Translated, it gives CASSPTGSGETQYF.

This clonotype has at least ten counts. This chain links TRBV20-1 with TRBJ1-1; D unclear. Germline assignment: CDR1 DFQATT and CDR2 SNEGSKA (reference sequence). Deletions cut 3 bases from V and 5 bases from J, with 16 bases between. The CDR3 is made up of 14 amino acids. The CDR3 protein is CSARSIRTGTEAFF. The CDR3, as DNA: TGCAGTGCTAGGTCCATACGAACGGGGACTGAAGCTTTCTTT.

This clonotype has a count of ten or more. The chain carries TRBV30 and TRBJ1-5; D gene unclear. With 2 bases removed from V and 2 bases from J, the gap between germline ends came to 4 bases. The CDR3 consists of 12 residues. Germline CDR1 and CDR2: GTSNPN and SVGIG (reference sequence). The CDR3 DNA reads as TGTGCCTGGAGTACGGGCAATCAGCCCCAGCATTTT. This gives the protein CAWSTGNQPQHF. Based on the CDR3 plus reference TRBV30 and TRBJ1-5, the full variable domain is SQTIHQWPATLVQPVGSPLSLECTVEGTSNPNLYWYRQAAGRGLQLLFYSVGIGQISSEVPQNLSASRPQDRQFILSSKKLLLSDSGFYLCAWSTGNQPQHFGDGTRLSIL.

The chain carries TRBV28 and TRBJ1-5, with 10 nucleotides matching TRBD1. The CDR3 consists of 17 residues. The germline CDR1 and CDR2 sequences are MDHEN and SYDVKM. J gave up 7 bases and V 5 bases, and 14 bases lay outside the gene matches. In DNA, the CDR3 is TGTGCCAGCAGTACAGACCGGACAGGGGGAAGTCGGCAGCCCCAGCATTTT. Encoded protein: CASSTDRTGGSRQPQHF.

This clonotype was seen at least ten times. CDR3 coding DNA: TGTGCCAGCAGCTTAGATCCACAGGGGGTGGCAGATACGCAGTATTTT. It is translated as CASSLDPQGVADTQYF. This chain connects TRBV7-6 to TRBJ2-3; 8 bases are a match to TRBD1. Germline CDR1 is SGHVS and CDR2 is FNYEAQ. The CDR3 has 16 amino acids. Trimming removed 1 base from V and 4 bases from J; junction bases left unmatched: 7.

This chain uses TRBV7-2 with TRBJ1-1, with TRBD1 matching over 12 bases. The CDR3 is made up of 17 amino acids. Germline CDR1 is SGHTA and CDR2 is FQGNSA. Unmatched junction bases numbered 5, after V lost 2 bases and J lost 1 base. The CDR3 here is CASSLPGTGGTNTEAFF. The CDR3 bases are TGTGCCAGCAGCTTACCCGGGACAGGGGGCACGAACACTGAAGCTTTCTTT.

The genes are TRBV19 and TRBJ1-5, with 7 bases lining up with TRBD1. CDR3 length: 17 residues. In germline, CDR1 is LNHDA, CDR2 SQIVND (reference sequence). V was pared by 1 base and J by 4 bases, with 10 bases of the junction left unmatched. This chain's CDR3 is CASSIGLGQIPNQPQHF. The CDR3 DNA reads as TGTGCCAGTAGTATAGGATTGGGACAGATTCCTAATCAGCCCCAGCATTTT.

This clonotype was observed at least ten times. The J gene is TRBJ2-1, the V gene TRBV5-1, with 12 bases that match TRBD2. The germline CDR1 and CDR2 sequences are SGHRS and YFSETQ. This CDR3 contains 16 residues. The V segment lost 0 bases and the J segment 9 bases; nucleotides outside the gene matches: 7. CDR3 loop: CASSLEPSGRAFEQFF. In DNA, the CDR3 is TGCGCCAGCAGCTTGGAGCCTAGCGGGAGGGCCTTTGAGCAGTTCTTC.

This clonotype was seen at least ten times. V gene TRBV9 combines with J gene TRBJ1-2, with a possible D match to TRBD1 (6 bases). Germline CDR1 reads SGDLS; CDR2 reads YYNGEE. Deletions cut 4 bases from V and 8 bases from J, with 27 bases between. There are 17 residues in the CDR3. CDR3 sequence (DNA): TGTGCCAGCAGCCCCCTGCTTCCTCTTCAGGGGATGGGCGGCTACACCTTC. Protein product: CASSPLLPLQGMGGYTF.

The sample holds many counts of this clonotype. The CDR3 coding sequence is TGTGCCTGGCGTCCCAGGGTAGACACTGAAGCTTTCTTT. Its protein is CAWRPRVDTEAFF. The genes are TRBV30 and TRBJ1-1; weak D call: TRBD1 (5 bases). CDR3 size: 13 residues. Germline V gene sequence: CDR1 GTSNPN, CDR2 SVGIG (reference sequence). V was cut by 5 bases and J by 3 bases, with 13 bases left in between.

The rearrangement uses TRBV6-5 and TRBJ2-7; TRBD2 aligns across 15 bases. Trimming removed 4 bases from V and 5 bases from J; junction bases left unmatched: 3. The length of the CDR3 is 15 residues. Germline CDR1 reads MNHEY; CDR2 reads SVGAGI. CDR3 residues: CASSWWTSGGDEQYF. Here the CDR3 DNA reads TGTGCCAGCAGTTGGTGGACTAGCGGGGGGGACGAGCAGTACTTC.

There are many counts of this clonotype. In DNA, the CDR3 is TGCGCCAGCAGAAATAAGGGTATCACGAAAGAGACCCAGTACTTC. Protein sequence: CASRNKGITKETQYF. This chain connects TRBV4-1 to TRBJ2-5; the D is unclear. This CDR3 has 15 residues. Germline V gene sequence: CDR1 MGHRA, CDR2 YSYEKL. V lost 6 bases and J lost 3, with 17 bases in between.

The sample holds many counts of this clonotype. The chain has TRBV12-3 or TRBV12-4 and TRBJ1-2; TRBD1 matches at 7 bases. V gave up 1 base and J gave up 6 bases; unmatched junction bases: 5. The CDR3 covers 14 residues. The CDR3 nucleotides read TGTGCCAGCAGTTTAGGAGACAGGGATAATGGCTACACCTTC. It specifies CASSLGDRDNGYTF.

This clonotype was seen at least ten times. The gene calls are TRBV15 and TRBJ1-4; D gene ambiguous. Per germline, CDR1 LNHNV and CDR2 YYDKDF (reference sequence). The CDR3 has 15 residues. Trimming removed 0 bases from V and 8 bases from J, with 13 bases in between. The CDR3 spells CATSRDYGIGEKLFF. CDR3 sequence (DNA): TGTGCCACCAGCAGAGATTACGGGATTGGGGAAAAACTGTTTTTT.